These 11 T cell receptor beta chains share one sample of origin, sequenced in a study of T-cell memory formation after mild COVID-19. TCRdb reprocessed the 5' RACE reads via MiXCR and lists one record per CDR3 protein. The sample has about 270,000 distinct CDR3 sequences; under 20% are singletons. The material sequenced was PBMCs or a T cell subset sorted from them (not recorded which). The source of these receptors is a man younger than 35 who had mild COVID-19 (a few samples of this study predate the infection). Cell type and time point are not known.

V and J are TRBV12-3 or TRBV12-4 and TRBJ2-3; 7 bases match TRBD2. The length of the CDR3 is 15 residues. J was trimmed by 2 bases and V by 6 bases; bases with no gene match: 8. The CDR3 nucleotides are TGTGCCAGCAGAGGGACGGGGGGAATCACAGATACGCAGTATTTT. It codes for CASRGTGGITDTQYF.

This clonotype has ten or more counts. The CDR3 nucleotides read TGTGCCAGCAGCCCTGAGTCCCGGGACATTGGGACCCAGTACTTC. Translating it yields CASSPESRDIGTQYF. The chain is built from TRBV5-6 and TRBJ2-5; possibly TRBD1 for D (6 bases). The CDR3 is 15 amino acids. Germline V CDR1 and CDR2: SGHDT, YYEEEE. The V end was cut by 4 bases, the J end by 7 bases, with 20 bases between. Based on the CDR3 plus reference TRBV5-6 and TRBJ2-5, the full variable domain is DAGVTQSPTHLIKTRGQQVTLRCSPKSGHDTVSWYQQALGQGPQFIFQYYEEEERQRGNFPDRFSGHQFPNYSSELNVNALLLGDSALYLCASSPESRDIGTQYFGPGTRLLVL.

There are a few counts of this clonotype. The V and J genes are TRBV11-2 and TRBJ2-1, with 9 positions matching TRBD1. With 6 bases clipped from V and 8 bases from J, the junction kept 8 bases outside the gene matches. CDR1 and CDR2 from the germline V gene are SGHAT and FQNNGV. This CDR3 region has 14 residues. CDR3 residues: CASRSRDRAYEQFF. The DNA for the CDR3 is TGTGCCAGCAGAAGCCGGGACAGGGCCTATGAGCAGTTCTTC.

This rearrangement joins TRBV5-1 to TRBJ1-6, with D unresolved. Per germline, CDR1 SGHRS and CDR2 YFSETQ. Trimming stripped 7 bases from V and 7 bases from J, with 15 bases between. The length of the CDR3 is 14 residues. The CDR3 bases are TGCGCCAGCCGCCATAGCGGGGAAAATTCACCCCTCCACTTT. Translated, it gives CASRHSGENSPLHF.

This clonotype was seen more than once but under ten times. This rearrangement joins TRBV20-1 to TRBJ1-2; TRBD1 is a possible D gene (5 bases). The CDR3 totals 13 residues. Germline values: CDR1 DFQATT, CDR2 SNEGSKA (reference sequence). The CDR3: CSVRDGGYYGYTF. The CDR3 DNA follows: TGCAGCGTGAGGGACGGGGGGTACTATGGCTACACCTTC.

This clonotype has a count of ten or more. The V and J genes are TRBV5-1 and TRBJ2-1; the D call may be TRBD1 or TRBD2 (5 bases each). Germline assignment: CDR1 SGHRS and CDR2 YFSETQ. Deletions cut 4 bases from V and 2 bases from J, with 10 bases between. This CDR3 is 14 amino acids long. The CDR3 sequence is CASSPGDPYNEQFF. As DNA, the CDR3 is TGCGCCAGCAGCCCCGGGGACCCCTACAATGAGCAGTTCTTC.

This clonotype was counted ten times or more. CDR3 sequence (DNA): TGCGCCAGCAGCTTGGGGACAGCAAGCTCCTACGAGCAGTACTTC. This codes for CASSLGTASSYEQYF. The chain joins TRBV5-1 to TRBJ2-7, with D perhaps TRBD1 (6 bases). From germline, CDR1 is SGHRS and CDR2 YFSETQ. Trimming stripped 0 bases from V and 0 bases from J, with 10 bases between. CDR3 length: 15 residues.

V gene TRBV7-2 combines with J gene TRBJ1-1; D remains ambiguous. The CDR3 totals 14 residues. From germline, CDR1 is SGHTA and CDR2 FQGNSA. Between the trimmed V and J ends, which lost 6 bases and 1 base, there was a span of 12 bases. The CDR3 DNA reads TGTGCCAGCAGAATAAGGGAGGGGAACACTGAAGCTTTCTTT. Encoded protein: CASRIREGNTEAFF.

This chain connects TRBV7-9 to TRBJ2-1; 13 bases match TRBD2. The CDR3 sequence is 18 residues long. CDR1 is SEHNR and CDR2 is FQNEAQ in the germline V gene (reference sequence). The J segment lost 5 bases and the V segment lost 5 bases, leaving 12 bases of the junction unmatched. CDR3: CASSLGLAGALRHNEQFF. DNA of the CDR3: TGTGCCAGCAGCCTCGGACTAGCGGGGGCCCTCAGACACAATGAGCAGTTCTTC.

The V gene is TRBV11-2, the J gene TRBJ1-3; no firm D call. Trimming cost V 5 bases and J 7 bases, with 6 bases left between them. Germline CDR1 SGHAT, CDR2 FQNNGV. The CDR3 sequence is 11 residues long. The CDR3 reads CASSIGNTIYF. DNA for the CDR3: TGTGCCAGCAGCATTGGGAACACCATATATTTT.

This clonotype occurred a few times. The genes are TRBV20-1 and TRBJ2-3; D gene unclear. The length of the CDR3 is 11 residues. Germline values: CDR1 DFQATT, CDR2 SNEGSKA (reference sequence). V lost 5 bases and J lost 6, with 9 bases in between. CDR3 bases: TGCAGTGCTTCAATCCGGGATACGCAGTATTTT. Amino acid sequence: CSASIRDTQYF.